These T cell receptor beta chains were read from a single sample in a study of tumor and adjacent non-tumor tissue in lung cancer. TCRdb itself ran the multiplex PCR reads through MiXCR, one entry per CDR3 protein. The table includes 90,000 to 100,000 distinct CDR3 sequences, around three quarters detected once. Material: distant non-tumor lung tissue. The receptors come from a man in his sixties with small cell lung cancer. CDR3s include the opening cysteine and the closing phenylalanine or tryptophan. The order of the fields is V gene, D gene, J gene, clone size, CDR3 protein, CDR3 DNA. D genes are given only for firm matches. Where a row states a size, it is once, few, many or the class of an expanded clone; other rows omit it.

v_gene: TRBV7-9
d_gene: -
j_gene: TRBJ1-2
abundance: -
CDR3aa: CVSSQNRAEGYRYTF
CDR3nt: TGTGTCAGCAGCCAGAACAGGGCTGAGGGCTATCGCTACACCTTC

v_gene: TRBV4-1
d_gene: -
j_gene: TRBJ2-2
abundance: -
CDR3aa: CASSGRGTYTGELFF
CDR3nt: TGCGCCAGCAGCGGGAGGGGGACCTATACCGGGGAGCTGTTTTTT

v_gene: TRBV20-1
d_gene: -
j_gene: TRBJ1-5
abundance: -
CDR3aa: CSARGGTKGGQPQHF
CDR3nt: TGCAGTGCGAGAGGAGGGACCAAGGGGGGTCAGCCCCAGCATTTT

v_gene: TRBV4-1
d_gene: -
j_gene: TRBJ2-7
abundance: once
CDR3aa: CVSGLAESSNEQYF
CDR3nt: TGCGTCAGCGGACTGGCGGAGAGCTCCAACGAGCAGTACTTC

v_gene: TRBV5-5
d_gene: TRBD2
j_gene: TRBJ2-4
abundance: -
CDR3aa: CAGSLLAGEYF
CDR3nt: TGTGCCGGCAGTTTACTAGCGGGAGAGTACTTC

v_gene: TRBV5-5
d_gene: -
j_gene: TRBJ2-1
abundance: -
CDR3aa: CASSFSGSYNEQSF
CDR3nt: TGTGCCAGCAGCTTCTCTGGGTCCTACAATGAGCAGTCCTTC

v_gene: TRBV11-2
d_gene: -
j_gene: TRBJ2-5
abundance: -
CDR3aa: CASSSPLRSNEKLF
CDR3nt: TGTGCCAGCAGCTCCCCCCTTCGATCGAATGAAAAGTTGTTT

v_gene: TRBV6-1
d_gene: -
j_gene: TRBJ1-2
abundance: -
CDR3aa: CVSGAPWDHGYTF
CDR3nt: TGTGTCAGCGGGGCCCCCTGGGACCATGGCTACACCTTC

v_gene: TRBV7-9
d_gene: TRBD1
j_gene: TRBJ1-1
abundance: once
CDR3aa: CASSIWDSGFLEAFF
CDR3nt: TGTGCTAGCAGCATATGGGACAGCGGGTTTCTCGAAGCTTTCTTT

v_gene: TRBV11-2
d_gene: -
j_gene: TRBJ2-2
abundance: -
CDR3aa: CAISLARVTGELLF
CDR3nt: TGTGCCATCAGCTTAGCGCGGGTGACCGGGGAGCTGCTTTTT

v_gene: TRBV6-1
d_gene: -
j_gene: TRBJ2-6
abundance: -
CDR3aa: CASGEDTGSGSNVLTF
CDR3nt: TGTGCCAGCGGTGAGGATACGGGTTCTGGGAGCAACGTCCTGACTTTC

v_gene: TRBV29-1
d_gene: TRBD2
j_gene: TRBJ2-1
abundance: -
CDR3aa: CSLEDRETSSFYEQFF
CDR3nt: TGCAGCCTTGAAGATCGGGAGACTAGCAGTTTTTATGAGCAGTTCTTC

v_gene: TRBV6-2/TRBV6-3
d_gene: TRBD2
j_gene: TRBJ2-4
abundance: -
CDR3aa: CASSYGWLAGGAQYF
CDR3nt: TGTGCCAGCAGTTACGGTTGGCTAGCGGGAGGTGCTCAATATTTC

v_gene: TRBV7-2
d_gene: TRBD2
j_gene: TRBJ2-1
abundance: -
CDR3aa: CASSLGIAGVNEQIF
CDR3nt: TGTGCCAGCAGCTTAGGGATAGCGGGAGTCAATGAGCAGATCTTC

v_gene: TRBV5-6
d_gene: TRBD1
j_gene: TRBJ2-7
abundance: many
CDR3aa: CASSGGQGAYEQYF
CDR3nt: TGTGCCAGCAGCGGGGGACAGGGGGCCTACGAGCAGTACTTC

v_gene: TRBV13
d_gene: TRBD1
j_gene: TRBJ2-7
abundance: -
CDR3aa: CASSLPRTGKLSYEQYF
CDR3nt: TGTGCCAGCAGCCTACCCCGGACAGGAAAACTCTCCTACGAACAGTACTTC

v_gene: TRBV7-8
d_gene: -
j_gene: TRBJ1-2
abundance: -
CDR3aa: CASDFLGQSYGYTF
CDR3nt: TGTGCCAGCGACTTCTTGGGGCAGTCCTATGGCTACACCTTC

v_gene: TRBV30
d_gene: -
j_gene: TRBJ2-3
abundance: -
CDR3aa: CASSATSADTQYF
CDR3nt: TGTGCCTCGAGTGCTACGAGCGCAGATACGCAGTATTTT

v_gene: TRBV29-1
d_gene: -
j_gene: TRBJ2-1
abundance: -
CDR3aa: CSASGIASSYNEQFF
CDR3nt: TGCAGCGCCTCCGGGATAGCGAGCTCCTACAATGAGCAGTTTTTC

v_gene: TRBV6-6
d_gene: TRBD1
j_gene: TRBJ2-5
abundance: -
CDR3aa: CASRPRQGAFETQYF
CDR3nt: TGTGCCAGCAGACCCAGACAGGGGGCCTTTGAGACCCAGTACTTC

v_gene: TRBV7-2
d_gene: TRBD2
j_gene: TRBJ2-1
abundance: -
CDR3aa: CASSLGLAGLNEQFF
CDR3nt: TGTGCCAGCAGCTTAGGTCTAGCGGGACTCAATGAGCAGTTCTTC

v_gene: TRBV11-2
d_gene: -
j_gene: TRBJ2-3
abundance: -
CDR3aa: CVSSPGLSADTQYF
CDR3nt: TGTGTCAGCAGCCCAGGATTGTCAGCAGATACGCAGTATTTT

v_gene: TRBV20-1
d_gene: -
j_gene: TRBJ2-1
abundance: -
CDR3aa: CCARGPKETEHFF
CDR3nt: TGCTGTGCTAGAGGCCCTAAGGAGACTGAGCATTTCTTC

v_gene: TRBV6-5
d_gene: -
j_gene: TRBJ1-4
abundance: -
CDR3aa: CASTAKNSATNEKLFF
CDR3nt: TGTGCTAGCACCGCTAAGAATTCAGCAACTAATGAAAAACTGTTTTTT

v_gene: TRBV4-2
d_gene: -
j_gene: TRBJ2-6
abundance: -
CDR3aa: CACSRDNSGANVLSF
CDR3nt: TGTGCCTGCAGCCGGGACAACTCTGGGGCCAACGTCCTGAGTTTC

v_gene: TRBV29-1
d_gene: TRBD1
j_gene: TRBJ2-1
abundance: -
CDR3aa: CSVAHLDRERNEHFF
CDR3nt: TGCAGCGTAGCACATCTGGACAGGGAGAGGAATGAGCACTTCTTC